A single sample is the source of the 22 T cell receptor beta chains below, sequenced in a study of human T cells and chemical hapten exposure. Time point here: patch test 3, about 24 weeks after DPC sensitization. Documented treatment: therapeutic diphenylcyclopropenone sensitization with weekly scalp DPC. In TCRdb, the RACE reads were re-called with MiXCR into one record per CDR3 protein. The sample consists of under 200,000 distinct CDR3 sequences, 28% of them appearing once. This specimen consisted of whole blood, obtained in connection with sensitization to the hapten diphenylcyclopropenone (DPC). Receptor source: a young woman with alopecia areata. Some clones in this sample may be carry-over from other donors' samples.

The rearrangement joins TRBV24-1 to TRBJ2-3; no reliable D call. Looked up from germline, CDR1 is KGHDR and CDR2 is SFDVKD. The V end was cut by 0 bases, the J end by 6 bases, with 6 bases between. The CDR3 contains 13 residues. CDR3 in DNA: TGTGCCACCAGTGATTTGCCATGGGATACGCAGTATTTT. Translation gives CATSDLPWDTQYF.

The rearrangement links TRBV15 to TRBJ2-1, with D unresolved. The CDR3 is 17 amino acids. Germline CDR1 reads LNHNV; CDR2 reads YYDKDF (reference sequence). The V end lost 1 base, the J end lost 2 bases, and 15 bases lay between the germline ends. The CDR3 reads CATSRGGAVAPYNEQFF. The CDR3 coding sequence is TGTGCCACCAGCAGAGGGGGTGCTGTAGCCCCCTACAATGAGCAGTTCTTC.

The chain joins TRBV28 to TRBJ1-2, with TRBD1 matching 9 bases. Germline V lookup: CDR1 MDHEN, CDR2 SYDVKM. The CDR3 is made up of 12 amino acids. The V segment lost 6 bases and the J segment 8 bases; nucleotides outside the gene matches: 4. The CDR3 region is CASRQGARGYTF. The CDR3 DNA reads TGTGCCAGCAGACAGGGGGCGCGGGGCTACACCTTC.

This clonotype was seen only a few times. CDR3 sequence reads: CASSKKTAEAFF. The CDR3 DNA reads TGTGCCAGCAGCAAAAAAACAGCCGAGGCTTTCTTT. The genes are TRBV21-1 and TRBJ1-1. TRBV21-1 counts as a pseudogene. The CDR3 is made up of 12 amino acids.

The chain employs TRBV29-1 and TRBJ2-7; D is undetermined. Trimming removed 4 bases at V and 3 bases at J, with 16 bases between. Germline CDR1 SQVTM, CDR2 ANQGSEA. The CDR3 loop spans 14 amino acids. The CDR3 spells CSVVGPYGNYEQYF. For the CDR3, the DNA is TGCAGCGTTGTTGGGCCCTACGGCAACTACGAGCAGTACTTC.

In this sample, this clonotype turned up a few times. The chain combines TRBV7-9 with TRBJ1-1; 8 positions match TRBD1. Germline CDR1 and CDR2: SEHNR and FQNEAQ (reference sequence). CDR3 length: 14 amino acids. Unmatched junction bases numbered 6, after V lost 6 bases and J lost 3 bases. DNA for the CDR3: TGTGCCAGCAGTTCACAGGGGGTGGACACTGAAGCTTTCTTT. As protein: CASSSQGVDTEAFF.

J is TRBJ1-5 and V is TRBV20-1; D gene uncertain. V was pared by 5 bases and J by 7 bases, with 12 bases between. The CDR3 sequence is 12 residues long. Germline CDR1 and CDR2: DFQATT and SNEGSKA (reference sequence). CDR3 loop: CSADAGGQPQHF. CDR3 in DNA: TGCAGTGCTGATGCGGGTGGGCAGCCCCAGCATTTT.

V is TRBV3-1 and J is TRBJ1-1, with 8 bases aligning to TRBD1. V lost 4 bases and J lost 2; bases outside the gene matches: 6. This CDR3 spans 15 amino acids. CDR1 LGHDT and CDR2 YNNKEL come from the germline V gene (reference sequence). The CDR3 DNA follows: TGTGCCAGCAGCCTCCGACAGGGGAGTAACACTGAAGCTTTCTTT. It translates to CASSLRQGSNTEAFF.

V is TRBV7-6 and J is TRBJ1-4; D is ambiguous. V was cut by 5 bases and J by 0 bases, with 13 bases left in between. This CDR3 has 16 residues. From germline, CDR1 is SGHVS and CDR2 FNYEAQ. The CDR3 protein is CASSRWTVATNEKLFF. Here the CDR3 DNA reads TGTGCCAGCAGCCGTTGGACGGTTGCAACTAATGAAAAACTGTTTTTT.

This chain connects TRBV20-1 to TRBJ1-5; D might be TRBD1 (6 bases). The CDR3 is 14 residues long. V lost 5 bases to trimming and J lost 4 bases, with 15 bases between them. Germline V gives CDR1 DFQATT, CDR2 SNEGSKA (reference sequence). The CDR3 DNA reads TGCAGTGCTCTGTACAGGGTGTCGAATCAGCCCCAGCATTTT. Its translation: CSALYRVSNQPQHF.

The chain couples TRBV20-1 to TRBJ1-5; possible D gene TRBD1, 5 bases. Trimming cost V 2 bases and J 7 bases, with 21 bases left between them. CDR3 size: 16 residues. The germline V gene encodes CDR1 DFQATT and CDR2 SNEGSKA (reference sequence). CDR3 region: CSARTPGTAWTQPQHF. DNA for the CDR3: TGCAGTGCTAGAACACCCGGGACGGCGTGGACGCAGCCCCAGCATTTT.

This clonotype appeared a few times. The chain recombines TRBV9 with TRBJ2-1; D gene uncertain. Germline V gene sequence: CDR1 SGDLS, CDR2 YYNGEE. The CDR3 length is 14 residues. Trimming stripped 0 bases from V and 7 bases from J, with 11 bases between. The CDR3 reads CASSVDPSPNEQFF. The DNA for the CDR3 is TGTGCCAGCAGCGTAGATCCGAGCCCGAATGAGCAGTTCTTC.

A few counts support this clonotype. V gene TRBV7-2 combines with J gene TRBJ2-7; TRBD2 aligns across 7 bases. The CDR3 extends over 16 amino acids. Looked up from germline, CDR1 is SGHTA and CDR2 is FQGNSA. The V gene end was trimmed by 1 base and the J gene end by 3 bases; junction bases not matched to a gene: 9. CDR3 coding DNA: TGTGCCAGCAGCTTAGGAATGGCGGGAGCAGGCTACGAGCAGTACTTC. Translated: CASSLGMAGAGYEQYF.

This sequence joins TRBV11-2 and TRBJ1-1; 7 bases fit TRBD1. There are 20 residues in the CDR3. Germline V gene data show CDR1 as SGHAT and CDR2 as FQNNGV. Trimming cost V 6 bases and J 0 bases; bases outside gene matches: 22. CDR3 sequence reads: CASRHSGWAGGADMNTEAFF. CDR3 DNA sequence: TGTGCCAGCAGACATTCGGGGTGGGCAGGGGGAGCGGACATGAACACTGAAGCTTTCTTT.

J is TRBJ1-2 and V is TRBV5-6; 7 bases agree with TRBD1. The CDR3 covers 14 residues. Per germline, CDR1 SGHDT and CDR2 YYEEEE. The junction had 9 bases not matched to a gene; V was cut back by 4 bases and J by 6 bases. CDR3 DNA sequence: TGTGCCAGCAGCCTGTCCGGGACAGTTCATGGCTACACCTTC. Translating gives CASSLSGTVHGYTF.

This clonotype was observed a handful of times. CDR3 protein: CASSPNRGTYGYTF. In DNA form, the CDR3 reads TGTGCCAGCAGTCCTAACAGGGGCACCTATGGCTACACCTTC. V is TRBV12-3 or TRBV12-4 and J is TRBJ1-2, with TRBD1 matching 7 bases. The CDR3 runs 14 residues. Germline trimming cut 5 bases from V and 4 bases from J; bases unmatched to any gene: 7.

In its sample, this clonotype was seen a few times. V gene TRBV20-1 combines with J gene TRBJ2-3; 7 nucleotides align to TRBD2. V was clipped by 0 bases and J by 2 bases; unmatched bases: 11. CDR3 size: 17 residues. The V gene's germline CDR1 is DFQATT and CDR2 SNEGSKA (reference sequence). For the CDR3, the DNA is TGCAGTGCTAGAGATTTATTGACTAGCACCCTCACAGATACGCAGTATTTT. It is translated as CSARDLLTSTLTDTQYF.

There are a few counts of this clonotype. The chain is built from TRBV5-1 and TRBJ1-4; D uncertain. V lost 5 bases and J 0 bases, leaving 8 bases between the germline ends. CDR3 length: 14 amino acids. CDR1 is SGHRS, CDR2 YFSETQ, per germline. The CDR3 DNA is TGCGCCAGCAGGGACGGAGCAACTAATGAAAAACTGTTTTTT. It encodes CASRDGATNEKLFF.

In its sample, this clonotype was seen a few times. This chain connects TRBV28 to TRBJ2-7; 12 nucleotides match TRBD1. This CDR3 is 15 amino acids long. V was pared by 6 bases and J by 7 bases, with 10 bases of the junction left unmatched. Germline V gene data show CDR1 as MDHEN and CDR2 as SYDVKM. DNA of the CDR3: TGTGCCAGCAGAGGACCGGGACAGGGGGCGGGGGAGCAGTACTTC. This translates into CASRGPGQGAGEQYF.

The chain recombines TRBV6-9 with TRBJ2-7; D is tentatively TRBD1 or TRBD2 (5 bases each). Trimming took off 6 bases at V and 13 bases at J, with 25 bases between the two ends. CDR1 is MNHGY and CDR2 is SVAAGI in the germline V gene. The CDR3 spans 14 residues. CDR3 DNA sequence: TGTGCCAGCAGCGTCCGGGACCCACCACCAAAATTTTACTTC. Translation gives CASSVRDPPPKFYF.

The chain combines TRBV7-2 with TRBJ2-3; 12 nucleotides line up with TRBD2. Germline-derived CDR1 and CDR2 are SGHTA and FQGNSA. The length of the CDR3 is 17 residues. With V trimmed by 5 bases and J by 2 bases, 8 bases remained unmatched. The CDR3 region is CASSRTSSGRATDTQYF. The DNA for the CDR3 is TGTGCCAGCAGCCGTACCTCTAGCGGGAGGGCCACAGATACGCAGTATTTT.

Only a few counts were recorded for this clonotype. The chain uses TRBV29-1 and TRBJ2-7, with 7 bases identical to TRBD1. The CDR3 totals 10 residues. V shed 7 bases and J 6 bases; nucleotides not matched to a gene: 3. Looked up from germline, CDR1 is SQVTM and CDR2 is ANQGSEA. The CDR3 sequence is CSGTGREQYF. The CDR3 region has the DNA TGCAGCGGGACAGGACGCGAGCAGTACTTC.